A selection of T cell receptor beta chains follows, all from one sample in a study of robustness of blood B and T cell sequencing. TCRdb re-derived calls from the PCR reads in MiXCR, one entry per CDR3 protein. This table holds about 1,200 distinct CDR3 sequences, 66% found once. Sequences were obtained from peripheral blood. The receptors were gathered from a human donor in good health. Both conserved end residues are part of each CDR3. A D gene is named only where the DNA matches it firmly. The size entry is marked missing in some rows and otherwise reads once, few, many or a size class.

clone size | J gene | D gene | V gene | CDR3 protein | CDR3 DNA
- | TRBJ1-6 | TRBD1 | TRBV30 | CAWSVQGDSPLHF | TGTGCCTGGAGTGTACAGGGGGATTCACCCCTCCACTTT
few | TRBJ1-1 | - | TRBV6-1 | CASRATLGVLDTEAFF | TGTGCCAGCAGAGCTACTTTGGGGGTTCTGGACACTGAAGCTTTCTTT
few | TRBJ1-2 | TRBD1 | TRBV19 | CASSFRDSWNNYGYTF | TGTGCCAGTAGTTTCCGGGACAGCTGGAATAACTATGGCTACACCTTC
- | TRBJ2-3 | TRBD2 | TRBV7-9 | CASSLTSGGTPDTQYF | TGTGCCAGCAGCCTGACTAGCGGGGGAACTCCAGATACGCAGTATTTT
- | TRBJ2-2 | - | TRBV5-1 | CASSLVFRAGELFF | TGCGCCAGCAGCTTGGTGTTCCGAGCCGGGGAGCTGTTTTTT
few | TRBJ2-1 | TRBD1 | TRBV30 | CAWSVAGGTLNEQFF | TGTGCCTGGAGTGTGGCAGGGGGCACCCTCAATGAGCAGTTCTTC
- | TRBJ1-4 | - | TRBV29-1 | CSVGLGLLPGEKLFF | TGCAGCGTTGGGTTAGGACTTCTCCCAGGCGAAAAACTGTTTTTT
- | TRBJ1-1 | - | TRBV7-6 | CASSSRDYTEAFF | TGTGCCAGCAGCTCCCGAGATTACACTGAAGCTTTCTTT
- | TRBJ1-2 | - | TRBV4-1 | CASSQEGGWGYTF | TGCGCCAGCAGCCAAGAAGGGGGTTGGGGCTACACCTTC
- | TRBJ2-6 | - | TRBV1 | CTSRRNKVSGANVLTF | TGCACCAGCAGGCGGAATAAGGTCTCTGGGGCCAACGTCCTGACTTTC
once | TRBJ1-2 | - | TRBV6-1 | CASSGDTQGGYTF | TGTGCCAGCAGTGGGGACACCCAAGGTGGCTACACCTTC
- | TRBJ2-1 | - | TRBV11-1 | CASSLEDSDLFPYNEQFF | TGTGCCAGCAGCTTAGAGGACAGCGACCTTTTTCCCTACAATGAGCAGTTCTTC
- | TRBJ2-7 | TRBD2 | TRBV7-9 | CASSLSVGSGEYEQYF | TGTGCCAGCAGCTTGTCGGTTGGTAGCGGGGAGTACGAGCAGTACTTC
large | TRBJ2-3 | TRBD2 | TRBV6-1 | CASSLPGGTSTDTQYF | TGTGCCAGCAGCCTCCCCGGGGGGACTAGCACAGATACGCAGTATTTT
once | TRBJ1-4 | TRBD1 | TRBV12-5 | CASGGGQAPNEGLFF | TGTGCTAGTGGTGGGGGACAGGCCCCTAATGAAGGACTGTTTTTT
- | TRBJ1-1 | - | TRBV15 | CATSRDQAGPNTEAFF | TGTGCCACCAGCAGAGATCAGGCAGGTCCGAACACTGAAGCTTTCTTT
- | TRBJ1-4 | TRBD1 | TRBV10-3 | CAIGPGTGEANEKLFF | TGTGCCATCGGTCCCGGGACAGGGGAAGCTAATGAAAAACTGTTTTTT
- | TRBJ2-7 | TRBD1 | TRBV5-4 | CASSPGTGALEQYF | TGTGCCAGCAGCCCCGGGACAGGGGCCCTCGAGCAGTACTTC
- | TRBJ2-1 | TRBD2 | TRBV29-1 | CSVESGGNEQFF | TGCAGCGTTGAAAGCGGGGGGAATGAGCAGTTCTTC
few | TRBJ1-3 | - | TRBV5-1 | CASSLSGPSSGNTIYF | TGCGCCAGCAGCTTGTCGGGACCTAGCTCTGGAAACACCATATATTTT
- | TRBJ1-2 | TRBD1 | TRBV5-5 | CASSLDPGGTYGYTF | TGTGCCAGCAGCTTGGACCCAGGGGGCACCTATGGCTACACCTTC
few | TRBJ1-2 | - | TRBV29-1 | CSVDEQGGGYTF | TGCAGCGTTGACGAACAGGGTGGAGGCTACACCTTC
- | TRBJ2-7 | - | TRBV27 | CASSLTQMSYEQYF | TGTGCCAGCAGTTTAACCCAGATGAGCTACGAGCAGTACTTC
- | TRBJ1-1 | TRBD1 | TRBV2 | CASSGQGWNTEAFF | TGTGCCAGCAGCGGACAGGGCTGGAACACTGAAGCTTTCTTT
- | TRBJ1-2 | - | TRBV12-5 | CASGRKQGLGYTF | TGTGCTAGTGGCCGAAAACAAGGGCTTGGCTACACCTTC
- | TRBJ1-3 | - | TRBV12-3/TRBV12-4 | CASSLGLQKVGSGNTIYF | TGTGCCAGCAGTTTAGGCCTCCAGAAGGTCGGCTCCGGAAACACCATATATTTT
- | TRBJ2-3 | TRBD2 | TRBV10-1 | CASSPGLESTDTQYF | TGCGCCAGCAGCCCCGGACTAGAAAGCACAGATACGCAGTATTTT
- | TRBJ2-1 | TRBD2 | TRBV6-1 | CASSTGVAGGRNEQFF | TGTGCCAGCAGTACGGGGGTAGCGGGGGGGCGCAATGAGCAGTTCTTC
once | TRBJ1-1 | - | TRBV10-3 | CAASLGQNEAFF | TGTGCCGCAAGCCTCGGACAGAATGAAGCTTTCTTT
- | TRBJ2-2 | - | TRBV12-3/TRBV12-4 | CASAQWGAGTGELFF | TGTGCCAGCGCCCAGTGGGGGGCGGGAACCGGGGAGCTGTTTTTT
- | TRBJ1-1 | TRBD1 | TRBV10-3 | CAITDRDGTEAFF | TGTGCCATCACTGACAGGGATGGCACTGAAGCTTTCTTT
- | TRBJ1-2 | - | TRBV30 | CAWSVAATYGYTF | TGTGCCTGGAGTGTCGCAGCAACCTATGGCTACACCTTC
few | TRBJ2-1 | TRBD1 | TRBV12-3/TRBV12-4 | CASSSRTTGGSSYNEQFF | TGTGCCAGCAGTTCCCGGACAACAGGGGGAAGTTCCTACAATGAGCAGTTCTTC
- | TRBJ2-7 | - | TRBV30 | CAWSGGFEQYF | TGTGCCTGGAGTGGCGGGTTTGAGCAGTACTTC
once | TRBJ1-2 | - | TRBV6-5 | CAISYKGEDGYTF | TGTGCCATCAGTTACAAGGGAGAAGATGGCTACACCTTC
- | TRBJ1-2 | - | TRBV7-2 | CASSPLRGAGGYTF | TGTGCCAGCAGCCCACTCCGGGGGGCCGGTGGCTACACCTTC
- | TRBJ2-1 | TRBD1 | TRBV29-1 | CRGARQGSGEQFF | TGCAGGGGGGCGAGACAGGGTTCGGGTGAGCAGTTCTTC